This TCR beta chain is from a study of Graves' ophthalmopathy and Graves' hyperthyroidism. Study in general: Peripheral blood was gathered at the point of initial diagnosis, before any treatment started. Study-wide results and caveats: Most thyroid clonotypes expanded beyond 0.001 frequency were also found in blood.

The authors amplified TCR beta CDR3 regions, and they did so from RNA transcripts for repertoire sequencing. HTBI-primed RT-PCR formed the first round, and a multiplex PCR formed the second. Using its own MiXCR run on the multiplex PCR reads, TCRdb lists one record per CDR3 protein. The sample lists hundreds of thousands of distinct CDR3 sequences; roughly 41% were seen once. There are 16 residues in the CDR3. With V trimmed by 4 bases and J by 7 bases, 5 bases remained unmatched. Germline values: CDR1 SGHRS, CDR2 YFSETQ. Thyroid ultrasound, orbital computed tomography, TRAb, serum thyroxine and clinical symptoms formed the basis of diagnosis. This clonotype showed up just a few times. No antigen is known for it.

The J gene is TRBJ2-2, the V gene TRBV5-1; 15 nucleotides line up with TRBD2. Source material: peripheral blood. This clonotype originated in an adult man with Graves' ophthalmopathy. In nucleotides, the CDR3 is TGCGCCAGCAGCGGGACTAGCGGGGGGCTGCGCGGGGAGCTGTTTTTT. Protein sequence: CASSGTSGGLRGELFF. The whole variable domain, remainder taken from reference TRBV5-1 and TRBJ2-2, is KAGVTQTPRYLIKTRGQQVTLSCSPISGHRSVSWYQQTPGQGLQFLFEYFSETQRNKGNFPGRFSGRQFSNSRSEMNVSTLELGDSALYLCASSGTSGGLRGELFFGEGSRLTVL.